This T cell receptor beta chain was identified in a study of blood T cell repertoires in COVID-19. Turning to the study itself: Donors in the United States, Italy and Spain gave samples during acute or convalescent COVID-19.

The trim removed 5 bases at V and 3 bases at J, leaving 5 bases unmatched. The CDR3 sequence is 16 residues long. CDR1 and CDR2 from the germline V gene are ENHRY and SYGVKD. Original data processing: The authors estimated nucleated cell counts from reference gene primer amplification. The data were produced by immunoSEQ multiplex PCR, yet TCRdb's version contains in-frame clones alone and is incomplete. D and trimming were read from the DNA, whereas the V and J calls and clone size are those reported in that table. The sample lists some 39,000 clones, 80% to 90% seen once, with approximately 5.4% in the top ten.

The specimen was peripheral blood. The clonotype comes from a man aged 35 to 55 with active COVID-19. The chain is built from TRBV10-3 and TRBJ2-2, with 11 bases matching TRBD2. CDR3 sequence reads: CAISFSLAGDTGELFF. CDR3 nucleotides: TGTGCCATCAGTTTTTCACTAGCGGGAGACACCGGGGAGCTGTTTTTT.